What follows are 10 T cell receptor beta chains derived from one specimen sequenced in a study of blood T cell repertoires in COVID-19. TCRdb keeps only in-frame clones here, not all; method: immunoSEQ multiplex PCR. This table has around 260,000 clones, less than 90% appearing once. The material sequenced was peripheral blood. Receptor source: a human donor in a cohort sampled during active COVID-19.

This clone appeared a single time. J is TRBJ2-5 and V is TRBV30; possibly TRBD2 for D (6 bases). V was trimmed by 1 base and J by 5 bases, leaving 17 bases between them. CDR1 GTSNPN and CDR2 SVGIG come from the germline V gene (reference sequence). This CDR3 has 15 amino acids. The CDR3 spells CAWSAQPTSKETQYF. CDR3 sequence (DNA): TGTGCCTGGAGTGCGCAACCGACTAGTAAGGAGACCCAGTACTTC.

The V call is TRBV9, the J call TRBJ2-3; D is possibly TRBD2 (5 bases). Germline V gene sequence: CDR1 SGDLS, CDR2 YYNGEE. The germline V and J ends were trimmed by 4 bases and 0 bases, with 15 bases remaining between them. There are 16 residues in the CDR3. The CDR3 DNA follows: TGTGCCAGCAGCCTCTCAGGAGGCGGTAGCACAGATACGCAGTATTTT. Residues: CASSLSGGGSTDTQYF.

This chain uses TRBV12-5 with TRBJ2-7; D is unclear. This CDR3 is 11 amino acids long. The germline gives CDR1 LGHNT, CDR2 FRNRAP. The V end was cut by 5 bases, the J end by 5 bases, with 7 bases between. This CDR3 reads CASGRVDEQYF. The CDR3 DNA follows: TGTGCTAGTGGTCGCGTGGACGAGCAGTACTTC. Filled out from reference TRBV12-5 and TRBJ2-7, the complete variable domain reads DARVTQTPRHKVTEMGQEVTMRCQPILGHNTVFWYRQTMMQGLELLAYFRNRAPLDDSGMPKDRFSAEMPDATLATLKIQPSEPRDSAVYFCASGRVDEQYFGPGTRLTVT.

This clone has more than one count but fewer than ten. This chain uses TRBV5-4 with TRBJ1-1; D gene uncertain. Germline lookup yields CDR1 SGHNT and CDR2 YYREEE (reference sequence). Trimming took off 8 bases at V and 4 bases at J, with 27 bases between the two ends. CDR3 size: 17 residues. The CDR3 DNA is TGTGCCAGTACGCCATTCCGCCGGCAGGCCAGTATCACTGAAGCTTTCTTT. It translates to CASTPFRRQASITEAFF.

V usage is TRBV7-6 and J usage is TRBJ2-2; D is perhaps TRBD1 (7 bases). This CDR3 has 16 residues. V was trimmed by 4 bases and J by 1 base, leaving 13 bases between them. Per the germline V gene, CDR1 is SGHVS and CDR2 is FNYEAQ. The DNA for the CDR3 is TGTGCCAGCAGCTCGAGACAGGGACTGAACACCGGGGAGCTGTTTTTT. Protein sequence: CASSSRQGLNTGELFF.

In DNA form, the CDR3 reads TGTGCCAGCGCGATGGACAGGAATAATGAAAAACTGTTTTTT. Translation: CASAMDRNNEKLFF. The chain is built from TRBV18 and TRBJ1-4; 7 bases agree with TRBD1. This CDR3 is built from 14 residues. The J segment lost 4 bases and the V segment lost 8 bases, leaving 7 bases of the junction unmatched. From germline, CDR1 is KGHSH and CDR2 LQKENI. The full variable domain, its missing parts supplied by reference TRBV18 and TRBJ1-4, is NAGVMQNPRHLVRRRGQEARLRCSPMKGHSHVYWYRQLPEEGLKFMVYLQKENIIDESGMPKERFSAEFPKEGPSILRIQQVVRGDSAAYFCASAMDRNNEKLFFGSGTQLSVL.

The chain uses TRBV11-3 and TRBJ2-5; TRBD1 aligns across 12 bases. With 1 base clipped from V and 1 base from J, the junction kept 7 bases outside the gene matches. This CDR3 region has 18 residues. Germline assignment: CDR1 SGHNT and CDR2 YENEEA. The CDR3 here is CASSLVTRDRGPQETQYF. The CDR3 region has the DNA TGTGCCAGCAGCTTAGTAACGCGGGACAGGGGGCCCCAAGAGACCCAGTACTTC. Together with reference TRBV11-3 and TRBJ2-5, the CDR3 gives the full variable domain: EAGVVQSPRYKIIEKKQPVAFWCNPISGHNTLYWYLQNLGQGPELLIRYENEEAVDDSQLPKDRFSAERLKGVDSTLKIQPAELGDSAVYLCASSLVTRDRGPQETQYFGPGTRLLVL.

The chain links TRBV18 to TRBJ2-3; TRBD2 is a possible D gene (7 bases). Trimming pared 5 bases from V and 1 base from J, leaving 16 bases between. The germline CDR1 and CDR2 sequences are KGHSH and LQKENI. This CDR3 has 16 amino acids. This CDR3 is CASSSPAGARTDTQYF. In DNA form, the CDR3 reads TGTGCCAGCTCATCCCCGGCGGGGGCCCGCACAGATACGCAGTATTTT. Full variable domain (remainder filled in from reference TRBV18 and TRBJ2-3): NAGVMQNPRHLVRRRGQEARLRCSPMKGHSHVYWYRQLPEEGLKFMVYLQKENIIDESGMPKERFSAEFPKEGPSILRIQQVVRGDSAAYFCASSSPAGARTDTQYFGPGTRLTVL.

The rearrangement links TRBV19 to TRBJ1-5; a weak D match, TRBD1 (5 bases). Germline V gene data show CDR1 as LNHDA and CDR2 as SQIVND (reference sequence). This CDR3 comprises 14 residues. V gave up 7 bases and J gave up 3 bases, with 13 bases separating them. In DNA, the CDR3 is TGTGCCAGTAACACCCGACAGTACAATCAGCCCCAGCATTTT. Amino acids: CASNTRQYNQPQHF.

Of note for this clone: The limits of the CDR3 on the DNA are not certain, so only TCRdb's listed CDR3 is given. This rearrangement joins TRBV28 to TRBJ1-5; the table's D call TRBD1 went unverified against the DNA. Germline CDR1 is MDHEN and CDR2 is SYDVKM. With termini counted, the CDR3 has 16 amino acids. The CDR3 sequence is CASILGAGPHNQPQHF.